The 28 T cell receptor beta chains in this list originate from one sample, sequenced in a study of CD8 T cells in Susac syndrome. An input of about 0.45 to 1 ug of RNA was subjected to reverse transcription using random hexamers. TCRdb passed the immunoSEQ multiplex PCR reads through MiXCR, listing each CDR3 protein once. This sample has roughly 170,000 distinct CDR3 sequences, with over 85% found just once. Sequencing was performed on CD4+ T cells from PBMCs. Receptors originate from a human donor with multiple sclerosis.

CDR3 amino acids: CASSYSPGSETQYF. The CDR3 DNA reads TGTGCCAGCAGTTACTCCCCAGGTTCAGAGACCCAGTACTTC. The chain is built from TRBV6-5 and TRBJ2-5, with D uncertain. The CDR3 is 14 residues long. V shed 0 bases and J shed 4 bases, with 9 bases lying between them. Germline CDR1 MNHEY, CDR2 SVGAGI.

The rearrangement links TRBV28 to TRBJ2-1; D tentatively fits TRBD1 or TRBD2 (6 bases each). Germline V gene data show CDR1 as MDHEN and CDR2 as SYDVKM. The CDR3 has 15 amino acids. Trimming removed 4 bases at V and 6 bases at J, with 16 bases between. CDR3 in amino acids: CASSSSKGGFNEQFF. The CDR3 nucleotides are TGTGCCAGCAGTTCCTCGAAGGGGGGTTTCAATGAGCAGTTCTTC.

The chain carries TRBV28 and TRBJ2-7; 10 bases agree with TRBD1. J gave up 4 bases and V 4 bases, and 7 bases lay outside the gene matches. The CDR3 has 15 amino acids. Looked up from germline, CDR1 is MDHEN and CDR2 is SYDVKM. The CDR3 nucleotides read TGTGCCAGCAGTTCCGGACAGGGGGTAAGGTACGAGCAGTACTTC. Its protein product is CASSSGQGVRYEQYF.

The genes are TRBV7-2 and TRBJ2-7, with 9 bases fitting TRBD2. Unmatched junction bases numbered 10, after V lost 1 base and J lost 3 bases. The CDR3 is 17 residues long. CDR1 SGHTA and CDR2 FQGNSA come from the germline V gene. CDR3 bases: TGTGCCAGCAGCTTAGTCGGCGGGAGGGCTGAAATCTACGAGCAGTACTTC. As protein: CASSLVGGRAEIYEQYF.

This clonotype was counted between two and nine times. The V and J genes are TRBV3-1 and TRBJ1-3; a possible D gene is TRBD1 (6 bases). CDR1 and CDR2 (germline): LGHDT, YNNKEL (reference sequence). The CDR3 is 16 residues long. V was trimmed by 1 base and J by 4 bases, leaving 14 bases between them. In DNA form, the CDR3 reads TGTGCCAGCAGCCAAGGAGGGGGGACGGCCGGAAACACCATATATTTT. It encodes CASSQGGGTAGNTIYF.

The chain joins TRBV2 to TRBJ2-3, with D possibly TRBD1 on 6 matching bases. CDR3 length: 14 residues. Germline values: CDR1 SNHLY, CDR2 FYNNEI. Trimming took off 5 bases at V and 0 bases at J, with 9 bases between the two ends. As DNA, the CDR3 is TGTGCCAGCAGTCAACAGGGAAGCACAGATACGCAGTATTTT. Its protein product is CASSQQGSTDTQYF.

J is TRBJ1-4 and V is TRBV20-1; the D gene is possibly TRBD1 (6 bases). This CDR3 is 12 amino acids long. The V and J ends lost 5 bases and 11 bases respectively, with 15 bases between them. Germline CDR1 reads DFQATT; CDR2 reads SNEGSKA (reference sequence). DNA for the CDR3: TGCAGTGCTGTAAACAGGGAAACTAAACTGTTTTTT. Amino acid sequence: CSAVNRETKLFF.

V gene TRBV3-1 combines with J gene TRBJ2-3; no firm D call. Between the trimmed V and J ends, which lost 2 bases and 1 base, there was a span of 4 bases. This CDR3 spans 13 amino acids. The germline gives CDR1 LGHDT, CDR2 YNNKEL (reference sequence). The CDR3 DNA follows: TGTGCCAGCAGCCAAATGGGCACAGATACGCAGTATTTT. Protein product: CASSQMGTDTQYF.

This chain links TRBV5-1 with TRBJ1-1, with no clear D. This CDR3 spans 15 amino acids. The V gene lost 3 bases and the J gene lost 1 base, with 13 bases spanning the gap. The germline V gene encodes CDR1 SGHRS and CDR2 YFSETQ. DNA of the CDR3: TGCGCCAGCAGCTGGACCGGCGGCGGGAACACTGAAGCTTTCTTT. Translated: CASSWTGGGNTEAFF.

The rearrangement uses TRBV7-2 and TRBJ1-2; D perhaps matches TRBD1 (5 bases). Germline V CDR1 and CDR2: SGHTA, FQGNSA. Trimming took off 4 bases at V and 6 bases at J, with 21 bases between the two ends. The length of the CDR3 is 16 residues. CDR3 protein: CASSSSITRTNHGYTF. The CDR3 DNA follows: TGTGCCAGCAGCTCGTCCATTACCCGGACAAACCATGGCTACACCTTC.

V gene TRBV6-1 combines with J gene TRBJ1-2, with D tentatively TRBD1 (6 bases). The CDR3 is 13 amino acids. Germline-derived CDR1 and CDR2 are MNHNS and SASEGT. V was cut by 3 bases and J by 7 bases, with 12 bases left in between. CDR3 in amino acids: CASSDNRDTGYTF. CDR3 DNA sequence: TGTGCCAGCAGTGATAACAGGGACACTGGCTACACCTTC.

This chain links TRBV20-1 with TRBJ2-1; TRBD1 is a possible D gene (5 bases). V lost 4 bases and J 4 bases, leaving 5 bases between the germline ends. The CDR3 totals 11 residues. Germline V gives CDR1 DFQATT, CDR2 SNEGSKA (reference sequence). CDR3 sequence (DNA): TGCAGTGCTACAGGGTACAATGAGCAGTTCTTC. Amino acid sequence: CSATGYNEQFF.

The CDR3: CASSPGRGRSVFF. CDR3 DNA sequence: TGTGCCAGCAGCCCAGGTCGGGGCCGGAGCGTTTTCTTT. This chain links TRBV5-6 with TRBJ1-1; a possible D gene is TRBD1 (5 bases). Germline V gene data show CDR1 as SGHDT and CDR2 as YYEEEE. The CDR3 sequence is 13 residues long. With 4 bases removed from V and 13 bases from J, the gap between germline ends came to 20 bases.

The rearrangement links TRBV4-3 to TRBJ1-1, with 7 bases lining up with TRBD1. After removal of 1 base from V and 6 bases from J, the junction contained 5 bases not matched to a gene. This CDR3 contains 14 residues. Germline CDR1 LGHNA, CDR2 YSLEER. DNA for the CDR3: TGCGCCAGCAGCCAAGTGACAGGGCTACCTGAAGCTTTCTTT. Translating gives CASSQVTGLPEAFF.

The chain links TRBV28 to TRBJ1-1; 8 nucleotides agree with TRBD1. Germline V gene lookup returns CDR1 MDHEN and CDR2 SYDVKM. The CDR3 is 15 amino acids. The V gene end was trimmed by 4 bases and the J gene end by 5 bases; junction bases not matched to a gene: 9. The chain's CDR3 is CASSSYGQGGTEAFF. As DNA, the CDR3 is TGTGCCAGCAGTTCCTACGGACAGGGAGGTACTGAAGCTTTCTTT.

V is TRBV5-1 and J is TRBJ2-2, with a weak D call TRBD2 (6 bases). The germline gives CDR1 SGHRS, CDR2 YFSETQ. This CDR3 has 14 residues. V was cut by 3 bases and J by 3 bases, with 9 bases left in between. The CDR3 DNA reads as TGCGCCAGCAGCTGGGACTCCTACACCGGGGAGCTGTTTTTT. Translation: CASSWDSYTGELFF.

The rearrangement joins TRBV12-3 or TRBV12-4 to TRBJ2-2; no definite D call. CDR3 length: 14 amino acids. V lost 6 bases and J lost 1, with 9 bases in between. CDR3 amino acids: CASRNLQNTGELFF. The CDR3 DNA reads TGTGCCAGCAGGAACCTACAGAACACCGGGGAGCTGTTTTTT.

The V and J genes are TRBV11-1 and TRBJ1-1, with D unresolved. The ends were cut back, 5 bases at V and 7 bases at J, with 14 bases in the middle. The germline V gene encodes CDR1 SGHAT and CDR2 FQDESV (reference sequence). This CDR3 has 13 amino acids. CDR3 nucleotides: TGTGCCAGCAGCCTAAGTATCCGTGATGAAGCTTTCTTT. Its translation is CASSLSIRDEAFF. Supplemented by reference TRBV11-1 and TRBJ1-1, the full variable domain reads EAEVAQSPRYKITEKSQAVAFWCDPISGHATLYWYRQILGQGPELLVQFQDESVVDDSQLPKDRFSAERLKGVDSTLKIQPAELGDSAMYLCASSLSIRDEAFFGQGTRLTVV.

The sample holds one count of this clonotype. The chain carries TRBV30 and TRBJ1-4, with D perhaps TRBD1 (5 bases). CDR1 is GTSNPN and CDR2 is SVGIG in the germline V gene (reference sequence). The V end lost 2 bases, the J end lost 2 bases, and 9 bases lay between the germline ends. The CDR3 has 14 residues. In nucleotides, the CDR3 is TGTGCCTGGAGTAAGAGACAGACTAATGAAAAACTGTTTTTT. Translating gives CAWSKRQTNEKLFF.

The CDR3 sequence: CSVPSEMNTEAFF. DNA for the CDR3: TGCAGTGTCCCGAGTGAAATGAACACTGAAGCTTTCTTT. The chain couples TRBV20-1 to TRBJ1-1; D is undetermined. In germline, CDR1 is DFQATT, CDR2 SNEGSKA (reference sequence). The length of the CDR3 is 13 residues. Trimming took 7 bases from V and 0 from J, leaving 12 bases between them.

This rearrangement joins TRBV6-1 to TRBJ2-5; D remains unclear. The CDR3 runs 12 residues. Trimming shortened V by 6 bases and J by 5 bases, and 10 bases separated the two germline ends. Germline values: CDR1 MNHNS, CDR2 SASEGT. CDR3 in DNA: TGTGCCAGCAGGGTGGGGTACGAGACCCAGTACTTC. This encodes CASRVGYETQYF.

In this sample, this clonotype turned up a few times. The rearrangement joins TRBV28 to TRBJ2-2; D is possibly TRBD2 (5 bases). Germline CDR1 is MDHEN and CDR2 is SYDVKM. Trimming pared 5 bases from V and 6 bases from J, leaving 7 bases between. This CDR3 has 12 residues. CDR3 bases: TGTGCCAGCAGTACCGGGGCCGGGGAGCTGTTTTTT. Amino acids: CASSTGAGELFF.

This chain connects TRBV19 to TRBJ1-1; TRBD1 might be the D (5 bases). Germline V gene sequence: CDR1 LNHDA, CDR2 SQIVND (reference sequence). This CDR3 contains 14 residues. V was cut by 6 bases and J by 1 base, with 12 bases left in between. CDR3 coding DNA: TGTGCCAGTAGCCCCGGGACCTGGAACACTGAAGCTTTCTTT. Its protein product is CASSPGTWNTEAFF. The full variable domain, its missing parts supplied by reference TRBV19 and TRBJ1-1, is DGGITQSPKYLFRKEGQNVTLSCEQNLNHDAMYWYRQDPGQGLRLIYYSQIVNDFQKGDIAEGYSVSREKKESFPLTVTSAQKNPTAFYLCASSPGTWNTEAFFGQGTRLTVV.

This sequence joins TRBV18 and TRBJ2-5; TRBD2 matches at 9 bases. With 6 bases clipped from V and 5 bases from J, the junction kept 10 bases outside the gene matches. This CDR3 has 15 residues. Per the germline V gene, CDR1 is KGHSH and CDR2 is LQKENI. The CDR3 sequence is CASSPRRGGVETQYF. CDR3 DNA sequence: TGTGCCAGCTCCCCCCGGCGGGGGGGAGTGGAGACCCAGTACTTC. Full variable domain (remainder filled in from reference TRBV18 and TRBJ2-5): NAGVMQNPRHLVRRRGQEARLRCSPMKGHSHVYWYRQLPEEGLKFMVYLQKENIIDESGMPKERFSAEFPKEGPSILRIQQVVRGDSAAYFCASSPRRGGVETQYFGPGTRLLVL.

The chain uses TRBV9 and TRBJ2-7; 7 bases fit TRBD2. This CDR3 contains 15 residues. Germline V gene sequence: CDR1 SGDLS, CDR2 YYNGEE. The ends lost 1 base at V and 4 bases at J; junction bases unmatched: 8. The CDR3 region has the DNA TGTGCCAGCAGCGTATCTGGGACTACGATGTACGAGCAGTACTTC. Translated: CASSVSGTTMYEQYF.

The chain carries TRBV5-1 and TRBJ2-6; D remains ambiguous. The germline V and J ends were trimmed by 0 bases and 0 bases, with 13 bases remaining between them. Germline loops: CDR1 SGHRS, CDR2 YFSETQ. There are 18 residues in the CDR3. The CDR3 spells CASSLGPDRFSGANVLTF. The DNA of the CDR3 is TGCGCCAGCAGCTTGGGACCCGATAGGTTCTCTGGGGCCAACGTCCTGACTTTC.

The chain couples TRBV12-3 or TRBV12-4 to TRBJ1-5; maybe TRBD1 (6 bases). Trimming left V 2 bases short and J 1 base short, with 9 bases between. The CDR3 covers 15 residues. The CDR3 DNA reads TGTGCCAGCAGTTTAACAGGGTCAAGCAATCAGCCCCAGCATTTT. Translated: CASSLTGSSNQPQHF.

The chain carries TRBV4-1 and TRBJ2-2; 10 nucleotides agree with TRBD2. The germline CDR1 and CDR2 sequences are MGHRA and YSYEKL. The J segment lost 3 bases and the V segment lost 4 bases, leaving 2 bases of the junction unmatched. The CDR3 extends over 15 amino acids. This CDR3 is CASSRAGGDTGELFF. CDR3 nucleotide sequence: TGCGCCAGCAGCCGAGCGGGAGGGGACACCGGGGAGCTGTTTTTT.